This is a list of T cell receptor beta chains from one sample in a study of memory B cells and T cells in multiple sclerosis. Clones were read by immunoSEQ multiplex PCR, and TCRdb kept only the in-frame ones, dropping some. The sample records about 42,000 clones, roughly 82% being singletons. These receptors' targets are unknown. The sample was PBMCs from blood kept in culture. These receptors were taken from a human donor with multiple sclerosis. The CDR3 runs from the conserved cysteine through the conserved F or W. Each record gives: J gene, D gene, V gene, clone size, CDR3 protein, CDR3 DNA. D genes are given only for firm matches. A row's size may be missing; if present it is once, few, many or a size class.

TRBJ1-2	TRBD1	TRBV6-5	-	CASSTDRVGYTF	TGTGCCAGCAGTACAGACAGGGTTGGCTACACCTTC
TRBJ1-1	-	TRBV5-1	-	CASSLAGLMNTEAFF	TGCGCCAGCAGCTTGGCGGGACTCATGAACACTGAAGCTTTCTTT
TRBJ1-5	-	TRBV28	few	CASSQWGANQPQHF	TGTGCCAGCAGCCAGTGGGGCGCCAATCAGCCCCAGCATTTT
TRBJ2-7	-	TRBV9	once	CASSVGEALAYEQYF	TGTGCCAGCAGCGTAGGCGAGGCCCTAGCCTACGAGCAGTACTTC
TRBJ2-3	-	TRBV27	-	CASRRLLRQGGDTQYF	TGTGCCAGCAGGAGACTCCTGAGGCAGGGGGGAGATACGCAGTATTTT
TRBJ2-7	-	TRBV27	-	CASSLSGILYEQYF	TGTGCCAGCAGTTTATCGGGGATCCTATACGAGCAGTACTTC
TRBJ2-1	TRBD2	TRBV6-1	-	CASSDIGLAGISSYNEQFF	TGTGCCAGCAGTGATATCGGACTAGCGGGGATTAGCTCCTACAATGAGCAGTTCTTC
TRBJ1-1	-	TRBV19	-	CASSLGGNTEAFF	TGTGCCAGTAGTCTCGGGGGGAACACTGAAGCTTTCTTT
TRBJ1-5	TRBD1	TRBV19	few	CASSFGTGGSPQHF	TGTGCCAGTAGTTTCGGGACAGGGGGATCTCCCCAGCATTTT
TRBJ1-1	TRBD1	TRBV7-2	-	CASSPQGANTEAFF	TGTGCCAGCAGCCCTCAGGGGGCGAACACTGAAGCTTTCTTT
TRBJ2-5	-	TRBV6-5	-	CASSSTLGDWETQYF	TGTGCCAGCAGCTCCACCCTTGGGGACTGGGAGACCCAGTACTTC